This T cell receptor beta chain is drawn from a study of cytomegalovirus exposure and HLA in healthy donors. The study, taken as a whole, reports: Researchers reported in a later analysis that a missense DCLRE1C variant was tied to TCR beta V- and J-gene trimming.

13 Jbeta primers and 60 Vbeta primers were used for the PCR. The table came from immunoSEQ multiplex PCR; TCRdb's copy has only in-frame clones and leaves some out. The profile shows 140,000 or so clones, roughly 80% of them singletons. The length of the CDR3 is 15 residues. J lost 4 bases, V lost 1 base, and 1 base had no gene match. Per the germline V gene, CDR1 is MNHNS and CDR2 is SASEGT. About this clone: Its target is not known.

The donors, nominally healthy at sampling, likely had unrecorded immune exposures. The sequenced material came from PBMCs. The receptor comes from a male donor in good health and CMV-seronegative. The V and J genes are TRBV6-1 and TRBJ2-5; 12 nucleotides align to TRBD1. The CDR3 loop reads CASSEGGQGAETQYF. Written as DNA, the CDR3 is TGTGCCAGCAGTGAAGGGGGACAGGGGGCAGAGACCCAGTACTTC.